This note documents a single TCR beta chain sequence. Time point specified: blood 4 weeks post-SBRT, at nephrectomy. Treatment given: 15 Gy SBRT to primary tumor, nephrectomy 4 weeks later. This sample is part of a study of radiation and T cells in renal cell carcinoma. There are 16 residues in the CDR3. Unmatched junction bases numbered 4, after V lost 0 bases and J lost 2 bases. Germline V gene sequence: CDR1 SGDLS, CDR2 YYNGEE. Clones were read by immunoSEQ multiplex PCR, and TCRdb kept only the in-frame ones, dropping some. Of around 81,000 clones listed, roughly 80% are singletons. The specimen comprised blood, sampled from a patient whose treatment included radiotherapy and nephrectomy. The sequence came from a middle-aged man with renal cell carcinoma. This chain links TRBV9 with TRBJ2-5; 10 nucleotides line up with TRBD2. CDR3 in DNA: TGTGCCAGCAGCGTAGCTGCTAGCGGGAGACAAGAGACCCAGTACTTC. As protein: CASSVAASGRQETQYF. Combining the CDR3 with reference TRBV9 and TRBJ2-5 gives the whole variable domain DSGVTQTPKHLITATGQRVTLRCSPRSGDLSVYWYQQSLDQGLQFLIQYYNGEERAKGNILERFSAQQFPDLHSELNLSSLELGDSALYFCASSVAASGRQETQYFGPGTRLLVL.